Each of the 30 T cell receptor beta chains below was sequenced from the same sample in a study of shared T cell receptors in the human thymus. Some clones are missing from TCRdb's copy, which holds only in-frame ones; the method was immunoSEQ multiplex PCR. The data contain 600,000 or so clones, about 90% of them singletons. These same records also appear under a second study, on human thymus T cells.

Sequenced material: thymocytes. These receptors all stem from a boy in the first two years of life with a congenital heart defect.

CDR3: CASSQDRQGGRYSYNEQFF. CDR3 in DNA: TGCGCCAGCAGCCAAGATAGGCAGGGGGGTCGGTACTCCTACAATGAGCAGTTCTTC. The chain combines TRBV4-3 with TRBJ2-1; the D gene is possibly TRBD1 (7 bases). The CDR3 has 19 residues. V lost 0 bases and J lost 0, with 18 bases in between. Germline V gene data show CDR1 as LGHNA and CDR2 as YSLEER.

V usage is TRBV6-5 and J usage is TRBJ1-2; no definite D call. CDR3 length equals 16 residues. CDR1 and CDR2 (germline): MNHEY, SVGAGI. V lost 0 bases, J lost 1 base, and 12 bases lay in between. CDR3 protein: CASSYSMRVDNYGYTF. CDR3 coding DNA: TGTGCCAGCAGTTACTCGATGAGGGTGGATAACTATGGCTACACCTTC.

This chain joins TRBV25-1 and TRBJ2-6, with TRBD2 matching 7 bases. This CDR3 has 13 residues. V trimming: 7 bases; J trimming: 9 bases; junction bases outside the gene matches: 6. The V gene's germline CDR1 is MGHDK and CDR2 SYGVNS. The CDR3 is CASTGGEGNVLTF. The CDR3 DNA reads as TGTGCCAGCACGGGCGGGGAGGGCAACGTCCTGACTTTC.

The chain uses TRBV29-1 and TRBJ2-5; 11 bases are shared with TRBD1. This CDR3 region has 19 residues. Germline CDR1 is SQVTM and CDR2 is ANQGSEA. Unmatched junction bases numbered 20, after V lost 7 bases and J lost 1 base. This chain's CDR3 is CSAIAGTGGLPHPQETQYF. The CDR3 DNA sequence: TGCAGCGCCATCGCCGGGACAGGGGGACTTCCCCACCCCCAAGAGACCCAGTACTTC. Filled out from reference TRBV29-1 and TRBJ2-5, the complete variable domain reads SAVISQKPSRDICQRGTSLTIQCQVDSQVTMMFWYRQQPGQSLTLIATANQGSEATYESGFVIDKFPISRPNLTFSTLTVSNMSPEDSSIYLCSAIAGTGGLPHPQETQYFGPGTRLLVL.

J is TRBJ1-5 and V is TRBV7-6, with D perhaps matching TRBD1 (6 bases). With 5 bases removed from V and 4 bases from J, the gap between germline ends came to 15 bases. There are 15 residues in the CDR3. The germline V gene encodes CDR1 SGHVS and CDR2 FNYEAQ. The CDR3 protein is CASSLTTGANQPQHF. In nucleotides, the CDR3 is TGTGCCAGCAGCCTAACGACAGGAGCAAATCAGCCCCAGCATTTT. Looking up the rest from reference TRBV7-6 and TRBJ1-5 gives the full variable domain: GAGVSQSPRYKVTKRGQDVALRCDPISGHVSLYWYRQALGQGPEFLTYFNYEAQQDKSGLPNDRFSAERPEGSISTLTIQRTEQRDSAMYRCASSLTTGANQPQHFGDGTRLSIL.

This clone has a handful of counts. This sequence joins TRBV28 and TRBJ1-4; TRBD1 agrees at 7 bases. The CDR3 spans 15 residues. The V gene's germline CDR1 is MDHEN and CDR2 SYDVKM. The ends lost 5 bases at V and 8 bases at J; junction bases unmatched: 11. CDR3 residues: CASSDIDRAHEKLFF. The DNA for the CDR3 is TGTGCCAGCAGTGACATTGACAGGGCCCACGAAAAACTGTTTTTT.

The J gene is TRBJ2-3, the V gene TRBV28; 9 positions match TRBD2. The CDR3 length is 16 residues. The J segment lost 4 bases and the V segment lost 3 bases, leaving 8 bases of the junction unmatched. Germline CDR1 reads MDHEN; CDR2 reads SYDVKM. The CDR3 spells CASSFNKREAPDTQYF. CDR3 sequence (DNA): TGTGCCAGCAGTTTCAATAAGCGGGAGGCCCCAGATACGCAGTATTTT.

This clone was seen only a few times. The gene calls are TRBV5-1 and TRBJ1-3, with 7 positions matching TRBD1. This CDR3 comprises 17 residues. Germline loops: CDR1 SGHRS, CDR2 YFSETQ. The ends lost 0 bases at V and 4 bases at J; junction bases unmatched: 10. The CDR3 sequence is CASSLARTGVAGNTIYF. CDR3 nucleotides: TGCGCCAGCAGCTTGGCCCGAACAGGGGTGGCCGGAAACACCATATATTTT.

This chain connects TRBV10-1 to TRBJ1-1; 9 positions agree with TRBD1. Germline V lookup: CDR1 WNHNN, CDR2 SYGVQD (reference sequence). With V trimmed by 0 bases and J by 4 bases, 6 bases remained unmatched. The CDR3 is 16 amino acids. The CDR3 is CASSESGTGKITEAFF. CDR3 nucleotide sequence: TGCGCCAGCAGTGAGTCTGGGACAGGGAAGATCACTGAAGCTTTCTTT.

The chain is built from TRBV5-6 and TRBJ2-5; 9 bases fit TRBD2. This CDR3 region has 17 residues. The V segment lost 6 bases and the J segment 5 bases; nucleotides outside the gene matches: 17. Germline V lookup: CDR1 SGHDT, CDR2 YYEEEE. The CDR3 nucleotides are TGTGCCAGCACCCTCCTGACGAGGCTAGCGGGACGGGAGACCCAGTACTTC. Amino acids: CASTLLTRLAGRETQYF.

This clone occurred a few times. The rearrangement uses TRBV19 and TRBJ1-5; tentatively, D is TRBD1 (5 bases). This CDR3 contains 16 residues. Germline lookup yields CDR1 LNHDA and CDR2 SQIVND (reference sequence). V was shortened by 2 bases and J by 1 base, with 12 bases between the two germline ends. This CDR3 is CASSICVRDSNQPQHF. The CDR3 bases are TGTGCCAGTAGTATATGCGTGCGGGACAGCAATCAGCCCCAGCATTTT.

The V gene is TRBV28, the J gene TRBJ2-1; D remains ambiguous. V dropped 3 bases and J dropped 3 bases, with 18 bases sitting between them. The CDR3 sequence is 17 residues long. Germline lookup yields CDR1 MDHEN and CDR2 SYDVKM. In DNA form, the CDR3 reads TGTGCCAGCAGTTTTAGGCAATCGGGTCATAACTACAATGAGCAGTTCTTC. It encodes CASSFRQSGHNYNEQFF.

This rearrangement joins TRBV12-5 to TRBJ2-7; 7 bases match TRBD2. The CDR3 sequence is 16 residues long. From germline, CDR1 is LGHNT and CDR2 FRNRAP. V was pared by 7 bases and J by 5 bases, with 17 bases of the junction left unmatched. The CDR3, as DNA: TGTGCTAGTGACCACCATCCTCGGCGGGAGAACGACGAGCAGTACTTC. Its translation: CASDHHPRRENDEQYF.

The rearrangement uses TRBV6-1 and TRBJ2-1; 9 nucleotides agree with TRBD1. V dropped 6 bases and J dropped 6; count of bases not matched to a gene: 3. This CDR3 contains 13 residues. Germline V gives CDR1 MNHNS, CDR2 SASEGT. This CDR3 is CASRDRGCNEQFF. The CDR3 coding sequence is TGTGCCAGCAGGGACAGGGGTTGCAATGAGCAGTTCTTC.

The CDR3 region has the DNA TGTGCCAGCAGCTTGGTGCGGAGCTCTGGAAACACCATATATTTT. Translating it yields CASSLVRSSGNTIYF. The V gene is TRBV5-6, the J gene TRBJ1-3; D gene uncertain. V dropped 0 bases and J dropped 0 bases, with 7 bases sitting between them. Germline CDR1 and CDR2: SGHDT and YYEEEE. This CDR3 is 15 amino acids long.

This rearrangement joins TRBV30 to TRBJ1-1, with 11 bases identical to TRBD1. The CDR3 is 16 residues long. Germline values: CDR1 GTSNPN, CDR2 SVGIG (reference sequence). V gave up 5 bases and J gave up 3 bases; unmatched junction bases: 11. The CDR3 is CAWRPGQGGFDTEAFF. Written as DNA, the CDR3 is TGTGCCTGGCGACCGGGACAGGGGGGTTTCGACACTGAAGCTTTCTTT.

The genes are TRBV15 and TRBJ2-2; TRBD2 matches at 13 bases. The trim removed 5 bases at V and 8 bases at J, leaving 11 bases unmatched. From germline, CDR1 is LNHNV and CDR2 YYDKDF (reference sequence). The CDR3 contains 17 residues. The CDR3 coding sequence is TGTGCCACCAGCGGCCCCTGGACTAGCGGGAGTATAGGGGAGCTGTTTTTT. Its translation: CATSGPWTSGSIGELFF.

V is TRBV9 and J is TRBJ2-7, with 7 bases identical to TRBD1. CDR1 and CDR2 from the germline V gene are SGDLS and YYNGEE. This CDR3 region has 15 residues. J gave up 0 bases and V 3 bases, and 6 bases lay outside the gene matches. This CDR3 reads CASSEGSGGSYEQYF. The CDR3 nucleotides are TGTGCCAGCAGCGAAGGATCAGGGGGCTCCTACGAGCAGTACTTC. Supplemented by reference TRBV9 and TRBJ2-7, the full variable domain reads DSGVTQTPKHLITATGQRVTLRCSPRSGDLSVYWYQQSLDQGLQFLIQYYNGEERAKGNILERFSAQQFPDLHSELNLSSLELGDSALYFCASSEGSGGSYEQYFGPGTRLTVT.

V gene TRBV4-2 combines with J gene TRBJ2-1; D is perhaps TRBD1 (6 bases). This CDR3 is built from 13 residues. The germline V and J ends were trimmed by 4 bases and 15 bases, with 19 bases remaining between them. Germline V CDR1 and CDR2: LGHNA, YNFKEQ. The DNA for the CDR3 is TGTGCCAGCAGCCTCCCGTGGGAACAGGGTGTGTTCTTC. This encodes CASSLPWEQGVFF.

V and J are TRBV29-1 and TRBJ1-1; the D gene is possibly TRBD1 (5 bases). CDR3 length: 12 amino acids. Trimming stripped 5 bases from V and 3 bases from J, with 10 bases between. Germline V gives CDR1 SQVTM, CDR2 ANQGSEA. In DNA, the CDR3 is TGCAGCGTTCAGACAGTCGACACTGAAGCTTTCTTT. Protein sequence: CSVQTVDTEAFF.

V and J are TRBV7-8 and TRBJ2-7, with 8 bases matching TRBD2. V was clipped by 5 bases and J by 4 bases; unmatched bases: 10. Per germline, CDR1 SGHVS and CDR2 FQNEAQ. The CDR3 sequence is 15 residues long. DNA for the CDR3: TGTGCCAGCAGCCCACTACGGGGGGGGGATTACGAGCAGTACTTC. Its translation is CASSPLRGGDYEQYF.

This chain connects TRBV19 to TRBJ2-3, with 16 bases identical to TRBD2. This CDR3 has 18 amino acids. Germline CDR1 is LNHDA and CDR2 is SQIVND (reference sequence). Germline trimming cut 5 bases from V and 2 bases from J; bases unmatched to any gene: 7. This CDR3 reads CASSGTSGGAPHTDTQYF. CDR3 bases: TGTGCCAGTAGTGGGACTAGCGGGGGGGCTCCACACACAGATACGCAGTATTTT.

The rearrangement uses TRBV28 and TRBJ2-7; no clear D. Germline V gives CDR1 MDHEN, CDR2 SYDVKM. V was trimmed by 6 bases and J by 2 bases, leaving 14 bases between them. The CDR3 runs 14 residues. CDR3 sequence reads: CASRPHIFPYEQYF. In DNA, the CDR3 is TGTGCCAGCAGGCCGCACATATTTCCCTACGAGCAGTACTTC.

The rearrangement joins TRBV5-6 to TRBJ2-5; the D gene is possibly TRBD1 (5 bases). The CDR3 covers 16 residues. The V end lost 3 bases, the J end lost 5 bases, and 20 bases lay between the germline ends. Germline V gives CDR1 SGHDT, CDR2 YYEEEE. CDR3 nucleotides: TGTGCCAGCAGCTCCCTACGCAGGGTTCTTGGGGAGACCCAGTACTTC. Protein product: CASSSLRRVLGETQYF.

The chain combines TRBV29-1 with TRBJ1-4; TRBD1 aligns across 7 bases. This CDR3 is 10 amino acids long. The V gene's germline CDR1 is SQVTM and CDR2 ANQGSEA. The CDR3 here is CSVRGEKLFF. CDR3 coding DNA: TGCAGTGTCAGGGGGGAAAAACTGTTTTTT.

The chain employs TRBV4-3 and TRBJ2-1, with 8 bases fitting TRBD2. Germline CDR1 is LGHNA and CDR2 is YSLEER. The CDR3 spans 16 residues. The ends lost 1 base at V and 8 bases at J; junction bases unmatched: 10. CDR3 loop: CASSQVVASGCDEQFF. The CDR3 DNA is TGCGCCAGCAGCCAAGTCGTCGCTAGCGGGTGCGATGAGCAGTTCTTC.

The chain has TRBV4-3 and TRBJ1-4; tentatively, D is TRBD1 (5 bases). CDR1 LGHNA and CDR2 YSLEER come from the germline V gene. The CDR3 runs 20 residues. The V end lost 0 bases, the J end lost 0 bases, and 20 bases lay between the germline ends. The DNA of the CDR3 is TGCGCCAGCAGCCAAGATACTCCCAGGGTAGTACTTGCAACTAATGAAAAACTGTTTTTT. It specifies CASSQDTPRVVLATNEKLFF.

The chain carries TRBV28 and TRBJ2-3; tentatively, D is TRBD2 (5 bases). V gave up 4 bases and J gave up 1 base, with 15 bases separating them. The CDR3 extends over 16 amino acids. Germline loops: CDR1 MDHEN, CDR2 SYDVKM. Here the CDR3 reads CASSWEYLAGTDTQYF. CDR3 nucleotides: TGTGCCAGCAGTTGGGAATATCTAGCCGGCACAGATACGCAGTATTTT. Full variable domain (outside the CDR3, taken from reference TRBV28 and TRBJ2-3): DVKVTQSSRYLVKRTGEKVFLECVQDMDHENMFWYRQDPGLGLRLIYFSYDVKMKEKGDIPEGYSVSREKKERFSLILESASTNQTSMYLCASSWEYLAGTDTQYFGPGTRLTVL.

The chain has TRBV27 and TRBJ2-7; TRBD1 aligns across 7 bases. V lost 5 bases, J lost 2 bases, and 9 bases stayed unmatched. CDR1 is MNHEY and CDR2 is SMNVEV in the germline V gene (reference sequence). This CDR3 spans 15 amino acids. CDR3 residues: CASSARQGSAYEQYF. CDR3 DNA sequence: TGTGCCAGCAGTGCCCGACAGGGTTCAGCCTACGAGCAGTACTTC.

This clone was observed a single time. The rearrangement uses TRBV7-3 and TRBJ2-7; the match to TRBD1 covers 8 bases. Germline CDR1 reads SGHTA; CDR2 reads FQGTGA. The CDR3 spans 13 residues. Trimming cost V 1 base and J 6 bases; bases outside gene matches: 2. CDR3: CASSLIQGGEQYF. The CDR3 nucleotides read TGTGCCAGCAGCTTAATACAGGGGGGCGAGCAGTACTTC.